Following are 30 T cell receptor beta chains from one sample sequenced in a study of cytomegalovirus exposure and HLA in healthy donors. The primer mix had 60 Vbeta and 13 Jbeta primers. Measured with immunoSEQ multiplex PCR; TCRdb has only the in-frame clones, and not every one. The sample carries over 150,000 clones, 77% recorded once. Sequenced input: PBMCs. Receptor source: an older woman in good health and CMV-seropositive.

The chain carries TRBV7-6 and TRBJ2-7; 7 bases fit TRBD1. CDR1 is SGHVS, CDR2 FNYEAQ, per germline. J was trimmed by 3 bases and V by 2 bases; bases with no gene match: 1. This CDR3 is 13 amino acids long. CDR3 nucleotide sequence: TGTGCCAGCAGCTTAAACAGGGGCTACGAGCAGTACTTC. The encoded protein is CASSLNRGYEQYF.

CDR3 loop: CASSDWDRGSEQYF. The CDR3 DNA follows: TGTGCCAGCAGCGATTGGGACAGGGGTAGCGAGCAGTACTTC. This chain links TRBV9 with TRBJ2-5, with 10 bases lining up with TRBD1. The J call could be wrong; TRBJ2-7 is a better fit for the DNA end. Germline loops: CDR1 SGDLS, CDR2 YYNGEE. CDR3 length equals 14 residues.

The chain combines TRBV7-2 with TRBJ1-2, with D hard to call. CDR3 size: 15 residues. V was trimmed by 5 bases and J by 0 bases, leaving 13 bases between them. Germline V CDR1 and CDR2: SGHTA, FQGNSA. CDR3 nucleotide sequence: TGTGCCAGCAGCCCCAGCGCGATAGCTAACTATGGCTACACCTTC. Translating gives CASSPSAIANYGYTF.

The chain couples TRBV30 to TRBJ1-2; no firm D call. V lost 1 base and J lost 0, with 15 bases in between. This CDR3 is 16 amino acids long. CDR1 GTSNPN and CDR2 SVGIG come from the germline V gene (reference sequence). CDR3 bases: TGTGCCTGGAGTGACCCATCCAGGAACACTAACTATGGCTACACCTTC. It is translated as CAWSDPSRNTNYGYTF. Full variable domain (outside the CDR3, taken from reference TRBV30 and TRBJ1-2): SQTIHQWPATLVQPVGSPLSLECTVEGTSNPNLYWYRQAAGRGLQLLFYSVGIGQISSEVPQNLSASRPQDRQFILSSKKLLLSDSGFYLCAWSDPSRNTNYGYTFGSGTRLTVV.

The rearrangement joins TRBV7-8 to TRBJ2-5, with D unresolved. Germline CDR1 and CDR2: SGHVS and FQNEAQ. Trimming removed 1 base from V and 2 bases from J, with 11 bases in between. The CDR3 extends over 15 amino acids. The CDR3 sequence is CASSLGRLSQETQYF. CDR3 coding DNA: TGTGCCAGCAGCTTAGGGCGGTTGTCACAAGAGACCCAGTACTTC. Complete variable domain (other parts from reference TRBV7-8 and TRBJ2-5): GAGVSQSPRYKVAKRGQDVALRCDPISGHVSLFWYQQALGQGPEFLTYFQNEAQLDKSGLPSDRFFAERPEGSVSTLKIQRTQQEDSAVYLCASSLGRLSQETQYFGPGTRLLVL.

DNA of the CDR3: TGTGCCAGCAGCGTAGGAGGTAGCGGGGGGGCTCAGACCCAGTACTTC. This gives the protein CASSVGGSGGAQTQYF. V gene TRBV9 combines with J gene TRBJ2-5; 11 nucleotides align to TRBD2. CDR3 size: 16 residues. Trimming at V came to 0 bases and at J to 6 bases, leaving 7 bases not matched to a gene. Germline CDR1 reads SGDLS; CDR2 reads YYNGEE.

This chain links TRBV6-6 with TRBJ1-2, with D uncertain. The V gene's germline CDR1 is MNHNY and CDR2 SVGAGI (reference sequence). CDR3 length: 12 amino acids. V was clipped by 3 bases and J by 9 bases, with 11 bases between them. CDR3 sequence (DNA): TGTGCCAGCAGTTATAAGGACGGGAGCTACACCTTC. Translating gives CASSYKDGSYTF.

This chain links TRBV5-1 with TRBJ2-3; D is undetermined. Germline CDR1 SGHRS, CDR2 YFSETQ. The CDR3 consists of 15 residues. V lost 4 bases and J 3 bases, leaving 15 bases between the germline ends. This CDR3 reads CASSMDPRSTDTQYF. The DNA for the CDR3 is TGCGCCAGCAGCATGGACCCGCGGAGTACAGATACGCAGTATTTT.

With respect to this clone: At one end, the junction sequence differs from germline, possibly due to a read error. V gene TRBV29-1 combines with J gene TRBJ2-5; a possible D gene is TRBD1 (6 bases). Germline CDR1 reads SQVTM; CDR2 reads ANQGSEA. The CDR3 extends over 15 amino acids. CDR3 DNA: TGCAGCGTTGTCCGGACAGCGGCTCTCCAAGGGACCCAGTACTTC. Its protein is CSVVRTAALQGTQYF.

V usage is TRBV29-1 and J usage is TRBJ2-2; 8 bases match TRBD2. The V and J ends lost 1 base and 5 bases, in that order; junction bases with no gene match: 6. The V gene's germline CDR1 is SQVTM and CDR2 ANQGSEA. The length of the CDR3 is 15 residues. CDR3 amino acids: CSVEGAGGNTGELFF. The DNA for the CDR3 is TGCAGCGTTGAAGGTGCGGGAGGAAATACCGGGGAGCTGTTTTTT.

This sequence joins TRBV9 and TRBJ2-5; 9 nucleotides agree with TRBD2. Trimming cost V 0 bases and J 5 bases; bases outside gene matches: 14. Germline CDR1 reads SGDLS; CDR2 reads YYNGEE. CDR3 size: 18 residues. CDR3 region: CASSVGESSGGHRETQYF. The CDR3 DNA reads TGTGCCAGCAGCGTAGGGGAGAGTAGCGGGGGCCACCGGGAGACCCAGTACTTC.

In regard to this clone: Other DNA sequences in this sample translate to the same CDR3. The rearrangement joins TRBV15 to TRBJ1-1, with a possible D match to TRBD1 (6 bases). Germline-derived CDR1 and CDR2 are LNHNV and YYDKDF (reference sequence). The CDR3 is 14 amino acids. Trimming stripped 10 bases from V and 4 bases from J, with 19 bases between. The CDR3 region is CAINRGGLGTEAFF. DNA for the CDR3: TGTGCCATCAATCGAGGGGGTTTGGGCACTGAAGCTTTCTTT.

Only a few counts were recorded for this clone. The V call is TRBV5-1, the J call TRBJ2-1; a possible D gene is TRBD2 (6 bases). CDR3 size: 14 residues. Trimming cost V 1 base and J 7 bases, with 12 bases left between them. Germline V gives CDR1 SGHRS, CDR2 YFSETQ. The chain's CDR3 is CASSLRGAWNEQFF. CDR3 DNA: TGCGCCAGCAGCTTGCGCGGGGCGTGGAATGAGCAGTTCTTC. Full variable domain (rest looked up from reference TRBV5-1 and TRBJ2-1): KAGVTQTPRYLIKTRGQQVTLSCSPISGHRSVSWYQQTPGQGLQFLFEYFSETQRNKGNFPGRFSGRQFSNSRSEMNVSTLELGDSALYLCASSLRGAWNEQFFGPGTRLTVL.

V usage is TRBV5-4 and J usage is TRBJ1-2; 10 nucleotides align to TRBD1. This CDR3 spans 16 amino acids. In germline, CDR1 is SGHNT, CDR2 YYREEE (reference sequence). V was clipped by 4 bases and J by 4 bases; unmatched bases: 10. The CDR3 DNA is TGTGCCAGCAGCCTCGCCCGACAGGGGGCGAGCTATGGCTACACCTTC. Translated: CASSLARQGASYGYTF. Using reference TRBV5-4 and TRBJ1-2 for the parts outside the CDR3, the full variable domain is ETGVTQSPTHLIKTRGQQVTLRCSSQSGHNTVSWYQQALGQGPQFIFQYYREEENGRGNFPPRFSGLQFPNYSSELNVNALELDDSALYLCASSLARQGASYGYTFGSGTRLTVV.

The table lists this clone with a count of one. This chain connects TRBV6-1 to TRBJ2-7; weak D call: TRBD1 (5 bases). The V gene's germline CDR1 is MNHNS and CDR2 SASEGT. V gave up 5 bases and J gave up 2 bases, with 13 bases separating them. The CDR3 covers 14 residues. This chain's CDR3 is CASSQTWGPYEQYF. In nucleotides, the CDR3 is TGTGCCAGCAGTCAAACGTGGGGCCCCTACGAGCAGTACTTC.

The V and J genes are TRBV5-1 and TRBJ2-7, with TRBD1 identical over 7 bases. The V gene's germline CDR1 is SGHRS and CDR2 YFSETQ. J was trimmed by 6 bases and V by 0 bases; bases with no gene match: 9. CDR3 length: 15 amino acids. CDR3 protein: CASSLAVDRVVEQYF. The CDR3 DNA reads TGCGCCAGCAGCTTGGCCGTAGACAGGGTCGTCGAGCAGTACTTC.

The chain combines TRBV5-6 with TRBJ1-2, with 9 bases lining up with TRBD1. The ends lost 3 bases at V and 1 base at J; junction bases unmatched: 4. Germline values: CDR1 SGHDT, CDR2 YYEEEE. The CDR3 loop spans 15 amino acids. In DNA, the CDR3 is TGTGCCAGCAGCTCGTCGGGACAGGGTAACTATGGCTACACCTTC. Protein sequence: CASSSSGQGNYGYTF.

The genes are TRBV5-1 and TRBJ2-1, with TRBD2 matching 12 bases. Germline trimming cut 3 bases from V and 14 bases from J; bases unmatched to any gene: 9. Germline values: CDR1 SGHRS, CDR2 YFSETQ. The CDR3 extends over 14 amino acids. This chain's CDR3 is CASSSRLAGENKFF. The CDR3 DNA reads TGCGCCAGCAGCTCCCGACTAGCGGGGGAGAATAAGTTCTTC.

This clone was recorded only once. The chain has TRBV5-1 and TRBJ1-1; D unresolved. The germline V gene has CDR1 SGHRS and CDR2 YFSETQ. The CDR3 is made up of 13 amino acids. V was shortened by 3 bases and J by 0 bases, with 6 bases between the two germline ends. The CDR3 DNA sequence: TGCGCCAGCAGCTATGCGTTGAACACTGAAGCTTTCTTT. Translated: CASSYALNTEAFF.

This chain joins TRBV5-1 and TRBJ1-3, with D hard to call. V lost 2 bases and J lost 0, with 9 bases in between. The germline V gene has CDR1 SGHRS and CDR2 YFSETQ. The CDR3 runs 15 residues. CDR3 nucleotide sequence: TGCGCCAGCAGCTTAGTGGCAGACTCTGGAAACACCATATATTTT. Amino acids: CASSLVADSGNTIYF.

V and J are TRBV9 and TRBJ2-7; D perhaps matches TRBD1 (5 bases). The V gene's germline CDR1 is SGDLS and CDR2 YYNGEE. Trimming stripped 3 bases from V and 3 bases from J, with 19 bases between. The CDR3 consists of 16 residues. As DNA, the CDR3 is TGTGCCAGCAGCGCCAATACGGCCACAGGCATCTACGAGCAGTACTTC. This gives the protein CASSANTATGIYEQYF.

This clone was seen only once. V and J are TRBV27 and TRBJ2-1; perhaps TRBD1 as D (6 bases). CDR3 size: 15 residues. Germline V lookup: CDR1 MNHEY, CDR2 SMNVEV (reference sequence). Trimming took off 10 bases at V and 8 bases at J, with 24 bases between the two ends. As DNA, the CDR3 is TGTGCCACCCTCCCCAGGGGCCCTCGTACCTATGAGCAGTTCTTC. Its protein is CATLPRGPRTYEQFF.

The chain is built from TRBV6-1 and TRBJ2-1; TRBD2 matches at 8 bases. Per germline, CDR1 MNHNS and CDR2 SASEGT. The CDR3 totals 14 residues. The trim removed 10 bases at V and 1 base at J, leaving 6 bases unmatched. CDR3 residues: CATLAGNSYNEQFF. CDR3 bases: TGTGCCACCTTAGCGGGAAATTCCTACAATGAGCAGTTCTTC.

The chain employs TRBV29-1 and TRBJ2-7, with D perhaps TRBD2 (6 bases). Germline loops: CDR1 SQVTM, CDR2 ANQGSEA. V lost 4 bases to trimming and J lost 0 bases, with 13 bases between them. This CDR3 region has 14 residues. The CDR3 DNA is TGCAGCGTTGTTGTGGCGGGGAGCTCCTACGAGCAGTACTTC. Translated: CSVVVAGSSYEQYF.

This chain links TRBV7-9 with TRBJ2-5, with 7 bases aligning to TRBD2. From germline, CDR1 is SEHNR and CDR2 FQNEAQ (reference sequence). The J segment lost 2 bases and the V segment lost 4 bases, leaving 10 bases of the junction unmatched. CDR3 length: 16 amino acids. The CDR3 here is CASSSLTGGPQETQYF. The CDR3 coding sequence is TGTGCCAGCAGCTCCTTAACGGGGGGTCCTCAAGAGACCCAGTACTTC.

The rearrangement links TRBV11-2 to TRBJ1-5, with D perhaps TRBD1 (6 bases). The V gene's germline CDR1 is SGHAT and CDR2 FQNNGV. CDR3 length: 13 residues. The V and J ends lost 4 bases and 16 bases respectively, with 20 bases between them. The CDR3: CASSSPATGKIHF. Here the CDR3 DNA reads TGTGCCAGCAGCTCCCCCGCCACAGGGAAAATACATTTT.

The gene calls are TRBV28 and TRBJ1-5; 7 bases agree with TRBD1. CDR1 and CDR2 (germline): MDHEN, SYDVKM. The CDR3 has 15 amino acids. Germline trimming cut 3 bases from V and 7 bases from J; bases unmatched to any gene: 9. Written as DNA, the CDR3 is TGTGCCAGCAGTTTGGCACAGGGGTCTCACCAGCCCCAGCATTTT. It specifies CASSLAQGSHQPQHF.

V usage is TRBV2 and J usage is TRBJ1-2, with a tentative D call TRBD1 (5 bases). The CDR3 has 14 amino acids. V lost 3 bases and J 2 bases, leaving 10 bases between the germline ends. Per germline, CDR1 SNHLY and CDR2 FYNNEI. The chain's CDR3 is CASSEGGNNYGYTF. The CDR3 region has the DNA TGTGCCAGCAGTGAGGGGGGTAACAACTATGGCTACACCTTC.

The chain employs TRBV7-2 and TRBJ2-7, with TRBD2 identical over 7 bases. CDR1 is SGHTA and CDR2 is FQGNSA in the germline V gene. This CDR3 has 15 amino acids. The V segment lost 5 bases and the J segment 7 bases; nucleotides outside the gene matches: 14. The CDR3, as DNA: TGTGCCAGCAGCACCCGCGGCGGGGGAGGAAATGAGCAGTACTTC. It yields the protein CASSTRGGGGNEQYF.

This clone was found once. The V gene is TRBV30, the J gene TRBJ2-5; 7 bases agree with TRBD1. The CDR3 covers 14 residues. V dropped 1 base and J dropped 5; count of bases not matched to a gene: 7. Germline CDR1 and CDR2: GTSNPN and SVGIG (reference sequence). The DNA for the CDR3 is TGTGCCTGGAGTGGGCGGCCCAGGGGGGAGACCCAGTACTTC. This translates into CAWSGRPRGETQYF.